What follows is one TCR beta chain and its context. It lacks a known antigen. Nothing much larger sits one base from this clone, and base qualities are not available. The data originate from a study of T cells after yellow fever vaccination (dated by TCRdb to the late 2010s). For the wider study: Libraries from fractions with low cell numbers were prepared with the SMART-Seq v4 Ultra Low Input RNA kit. To track T-cell clones before and after primary and booster YFV17D yellow fever vaccination, bulk TCR alpha and beta repertoires were sequenced longitudinally. Blood was drawn at multiple timepoints before and after primary and secondary immunization, with bulk PBMC replicates and cell subsets isolated. The cohort comprised two healthy male donors, one aged 18 to 30 and one aged 30 to 40 years. The investigation overall reported the following: Computational filtering was required because FACS-sorted repertoires could contain abundant contaminating clonotypes from the bulk population. After the booster, most clones that had expanded after primary vaccination were detected again (around 96% of CD4 and around nine tenths of CD8), suggesting broad maintenance of memory. Because the study included only two donors, the extent to which the findings can be generalized is limited. The secondary T-cell response was weaker than the primary response but faster, peaking on day 5 instead of day 15. A small fraction of clonotypes appeared in both the CD4 and CD8 compartments, likely as a result of convergent recombination.

TCR cDNA was made using 5'RACE template switching, a step that added a universal primer site and unique molecular identifiers. cDNA synthesis was primed from both the TCR alpha and TCR beta constant segments. Two PCR steps were used to amplify libraries, with sample barcodes and sequencing adapters being added in the second step. Sequencing of libraries was performed on Illumina HiSeq 2500 (2x100 bp) or NovaSeq (2x150 bp). Under the source paper's analysis protocol: MIGEC was used to demultiplex reads and collapse the reads into UMI consensus sequences, and MiXCR was used for V(D)J alignment. Clonotypes responding to the vaccine were identified with edgeR on replicate PBMC samples, with the criteria of FDR below 0.01 and a log2 fold change above 5 up to day 15. Bulk clonotypes were assigned CD4 or CD8 identity according to which sequenced CD4 or CD8 repertoire held them at higher abundance. The public sequencing data were trimmed at Q25 with fastp and processed into clonotypes with MiXCR by TCRdb, which kept only in-frame beta chains. Rows with a matching CDR3 protein are joined into one entry that keeps the most common DNA and genes. The V and J calls come from TCRdb's annotation, not from the publication. This sample comprises about 240,000 distinct CDR3 sequences, about 7% of them detected only once. Roughly 0.9% of the sample rests with the top ten.

V loses 4 bases of germline sequence and J loses 4 bases, and the interval between the two ends is 20 bases. Taken from cysteine to phenylalanine, the CDR3 has 17 residues. Only the CDR3 part of the read is kept: 51 bases, read in frame from the first base. In the paper's terms, the treatment or condition label means: live attenuated yellow fever vaccine strain. PBMCs were isolated from peripheral blood using a standard Ficoll-Paque protocol. CD4 and CD8 T-cell fractions were isolated with Dynabeads CD4 and CD8 positive selection kits. TriZol was used to extract RNA from bulk PBMCs, CD4 and CD8 fractions, and dextramer-positive and dextramer-negative fractions.

The clonotype originates from a man aged 30-40 years who received the YFV17D yellow fever vaccine. The V and J genes are TRBV23-1 and TRBJ2-1; the D segment may tentatively be TRBD1 or TRBD2, each giving 5 matched bases. TRBV23-1 is an open reading frame whose function is uncertain. Sequenced material: CD4+ T cells sorted from PBMCs, taken 15 days after the yellow fever booster vaccination. The CDR3 reads as follows: CASSRARPTGAYNEQFF. The DNA reads as follows: TGCGCCAGCAGTCGAGCCCGCCCGACCGGGGCATACAATGAGCAGTTCTTC.